This entry features one T cell receptor (beta chain) sequence. This record comes from a study of technical replicates of blood from a handful of donors. The data were produced by immunoSEQ multiplex PCR, yet TCRdb's version contains in-frame clones alone and is incomplete. The sample has around 83,000 clones, 94% seen once; the top ten hold approximately 0.25%. Trimming pared 5 bases from V and 6 bases from J, leaving 14 bases between. CDR3 length: 13 amino acids. Germline CDR1 and CDR2: SEHNR and FQNEAQ (reference sequence). J is TRBJ2-7 and V is TRBV7-9; D remains ambiguous. The TCR originated in a human donor in good health. The sequenced sample was T cells isolated from PBMCs. The CDR3 region has the DNA TGTGCCAGCAGCCCCTCTGAGCCCCCCGAGCAGTACTTC. This encodes CASSPSEPPEQYF.